This TCR beta chain was captured by sequencing in a study of shared clonotypes between healthy human individuals. On the study more broadly: For every donor, three CD4 naive, three CD4 memory, two CD8 naive and one CD8 memory plates were used.

Per the original data handling: Junction-only sequences without quality scores came from ImmunoSEQ, so filtering differed. The method was immunoSEQ multiplex PCR; TCRdb's version includes in-frame clones alone and lacks a portion of them. The D gene and trimming were derived from the DNA, and the V and J assignments and clone size from that table. Here the sample spans roughly 700,000 clones, about 74% being singletons. Trimming stripped 1 base from V and 11 bases from J, with 11 bases between. The CDR3 loop spans 13 amino acids. Germline V CDR1 and CDR2: WNHNN, SYGVQD (reference sequence). Material for sequencing was memory CD4+ T cells sorted from blood. Subset reported: CD45RA-negative fraction. The rearrangement joins TRBV10-1 to TRBJ1-4; D may be TRBD1 (5 bases). This receptor was identified in a woman aged 30 to 39 in good health. The CDR3 reads CASSEWSAGKLFF. The CDR3 DNA sequence: TGCGCCAGCAGTGAGTGGTCAGCAGGGAAACTGTTTTTT.